This TCR beta chain was profiled in a study of graft-versus-host responses after intestinal transplantation. Study in general: Multivisceral, liver-intestinal, or isolated intestinal grafts were transplanted into recipients.

Germline V gene lookup returns CDR1 MNHEY and CDR2 SMNVEV (reference sequence). The CDR3 is made up of 15 amino acids. V was clipped by 2 bases and J by 0 bases, with 7 bases between them. The study's findings and limits: Early post-transplant HvG declines tracked with peak circulating GvH clone levels. The authors found GvH clones in recipient marrow, some appearing first in ileum or blood.

As for this clone: What it recognizes is unknown.

Using immunoSEQ multiplex PCR, the repertoire was profiled, and TCRdb retains in-frame clones only, with some absent. This table holds roughly 110,000 clones, approximately 90% found once. The V and J genes are TRBV27 and TRBJ2-2; D is unresolved. This sample comprised unstimulated CD4+ T cells sorted from spleen or lymph node cells, obtained before transplant. This TCR was recovered from a human donor who was the organ donor for an intestinal transplant. CDR3: CASSLRRSNTGELFF. The CDR3 DNA follows: TGTGCCAGCAGTTTACGGCGGTCGAACACCGGGGAGCTGTTTTTT.